Shown below are 12 T cell receptor beta chains from a single sample sequenced in a study of post-analysis software for immune sequencing data. Study-wide points: TRBV5-6, TRBV5-1 and TRBV20-1 belonged to a set of a few TRBV segments that were more frequent in patients than controls.

cDNA libraries of TCR beta carried unique molecular identifiers. MiXCR, applied by TCRdb to the PCR reads, yields one record per CDR3 protein. The table lists hundreds of thousands of distinct CDR3 sequences, 36% of them singletons. Their antigens are not known. What was sequenced was blood. These receptors were taken from a girl under 18 with multiple sclerosis.

Remarks on this clonotype: This may be a read error, as it is one base from a much larger clone. The chain joins TRBV5-1 to TRBJ1-2; tentatively, D is TRBD1 (6 bases). The CDR3 loop spans 14 amino acids. Per germline, CDR1 SGHRS and CDR2 YFSETQ. V lost 6 bases to trimming and J lost 0 bases, with 12 bases between them. The CDR3 region has the DNA TGCGCCAGCAACTTCCACAGGGCTAACTATGGCTACACCTTC. Its protein product is CASNFHRANYGYTF.

With regard to this clonotype: One end of the junction does not line up with germline, which may come from a read error. The genes are TRBV12-3 or TRBV12-4 and TRBJ2-3; D gene ambiguous. This CDR3 has 13 amino acids. DNA for the CDR3: TGTGCCGGCAGTTTAGTCCCCACAGATACGCAGTATTTT. Translated: CAGSLVPTDTQYF.

V usage is TRBV20-1 and J usage is TRBJ2-1; no clear D. This CDR3 is 15 amino acids long. V was pared by 3 bases and J by 0 bases, with 12 bases between. Germline V gene lookup returns CDR1 DFQATT and CDR2 SNEGSKA (reference sequence). As DNA, the CDR3 is TGCAGTGCTAGTCGGCTCGATAGCTCCTACAATGAGCAGTTCTTC. Amino acid sequence: CSASRLDSSYNEQFF.

The rearrangement uses TRBV29-1 and TRBJ1-2, with a weak D call TRBD1 (6 bases). Germline assignment: CDR1 SQVTM and CDR2 ANQGSEA. Trimming left V 4 bases short and J 8 bases short, with 14 bases between. The CDR3 extends over 12 amino acids. CDR3: CSVAQGLGGYTF. The CDR3 nucleotides read TGCAGCGTTGCGCAGGGGCTCGGCGGCTACACCTTC.

The rearrangement joins TRBV12-3 or TRBV12-4 to TRBJ2-5; the D is unclear. Between the trimmed V and J ends, which lost 6 bases and 11 bases, there was a span of 16 bases. The CDR3 is made up of 12 amino acids. This CDR3 reads CASRDLSRRQYF. The CDR3 coding sequence is TGTGCCAGCAGAGATCTTTCCCGGCGGCAGTACTTC.

This clonotype was seen at least ten times. The chain employs TRBV20-1 and TRBJ2-1; 8 bases match TRBD2. In germline, CDR1 is DFQATT, CDR2 SNEGSKA (reference sequence). The CDR3 spans 12 residues. With 6 bases clipped from V and 6 bases from J, the junction kept 4 bases outside the gene matches. The CDR3 reads CSAPGLVNEQFF. The CDR3 DNA reads as TGCAGTGCACCGGGACTAGTCAATGAGCAGTTCTTC.

This clonotype was seen once. A read error is possible here, since a much larger clone lies one base away. The V gene is TRBV3-1, the J gene TRBJ2-3; tentative D call: TRBD2 (5 bases). This CDR3 is built from 15 residues. Germline values: CDR1 LGHDT, CDR2 YNNKEL (reference sequence). V was shortened by 1 base and J by 7 bases, with 15 bases between the two germline ends. The CDR3, as DNA: TGTGCCAGCAGCCAAGTCAATGAGGACTTTTATACGCAGTATTTT. This sequence encodes CASSQVNEDFYTQYF.

The rearrangement links TRBV15 to TRBJ2-3; possibly TRBD2 for D (6 bases). V was pared by 1 base and J by 1 base, with 6 bases between. Germline V gives CDR1 LNHNV, CDR2 YYDKDF (reference sequence). CDR3 length: 14 amino acids. CDR3 DNA: TGTGCCACCAGCAGAGGCGGGGGCACAGATACGCAGTATTTT. Its translation is CATSRGGGTDTQYF.

This clonotype has just a few counts. A much more abundant neighbour one base away suggests this may be a read error. The rearrangement links TRBV12-3 or TRBV12-4 to TRBJ2-1, with no clear D. The J call could be wrong; TRBJ2-7 is a better fit for the DNA end. This CDR3 contains 14 residues. This CDR3 is CASSPTTRYNEQYF. CDR3 in DNA: TGTGCCAGCAGCCCTACAACCCGGTACAATGAGCAGTACTTC.

In regard to this clonotype: A junction boundary mismatches the germline segment, possibly from a read error. The chain recombines TRBV20-1 with TRBJ1-4, with D perhaps matching TRBD1 (5 bases). The germline V gene encodes CDR1 DFQATT and CDR2 SNEGSKA (reference sequence). This CDR3 contains 13 residues. The CDR3 bases are TGCAGTGTCCACAGGCGGTCTAATGAAAAACGGTTTTTT. Its protein product is CSVHRRSNEKRFF.

This clonotype was observed a few times. The chain joins TRBV7-2 to TRBJ2-3; D remains ambiguous. The CDR3 covers 12 residues. The germline V and J ends were trimmed by 6 bases and 2 bases, with 6 bases remaining between them. CDR1 SGHTA and CDR2 FQGNSA come from the germline V gene. The CDR3 is CASRSNTDTQYF. The DNA for the CDR3 is TGTGCCAGCAGATCGAACACAGATACGCAGTATTTT.

This clonotype has a count of ten or more. CDR3 amino acids: CASSLGAGPKNIQYF. The CDR3 DNA sequence: TGTGCCAGCAGCTTAGGGGCGGGACCCAAAAACATTCAGTACTTC. The chain employs TRBV7-2 and TRBJ2-4; D possibly corresponds to TRBD2 (6 bases). Germline assignment: CDR1 SGHTA and CDR2 FQGNSA. V was shortened by 1 base and J by 2 bases, with 9 bases between the two germline ends. CDR3 length equals 15 residues.